This T cell receptor (beta chain) derives from a study of T cells after yellow fever vaccination. Study-level background: Preparation of fractions with low cell numbers was performed using SMART-Seq v4 Ultra Low Input.

This clonotype has only a few counts. By 5'RACE template switching, TCR cDNA was produced, with a universal primer site and UMIs added in the process. TCRdb redid the calling of the 5' RACE reads with MiXCR, one entry per CDR3 protein. This table has hundreds of thousands of distinct CDR3 sequences, around 19% appearing once. The V end lost 6 bases, the J end lost 4 bases, and 16 bases lay between the germline ends. This CDR3 has 15 residues. The specimen was PBMCs, collected before the yellow fever booster vaccination. The TCR comes from a young man who received the YFV17D yellow fever vaccine. The chain is built from TRBV12-3 or TRBV12-4 and TRBJ2-1; D may be TRBD1 or TRBD2 (5 bases each). The CDR3 spells CASSRAHGGYNEQFF. The CDR3 nucleotides read TGTGCCAGCAGCCGGGCGCATGGGGGATACAATGAGCAGTTCTTC.